The sequence of this T cell receptor beta chain was determined in a study of post-analysis software for immune sequencing data. Study results and limitations: About five TRBV segments were more frequent in patients than controls; TRBV5-6, TRBV5-1 and TRBV20-1 belonged to this group.

V lost 1 base and J lost 5, with 15 bases in between. CDR3 size: 15 residues. CDR1 is LNHNV, CDR2 YYDKDF, per germline (reference sequence). This clonotype appeared a few times. Its cognate antigen is unknown. Presence of unique molecular identifiers characterized the TCR beta cDNA libraries. TCRdb called the PCR reads again in MiXCR, with one record for every CDR3 protein. The table has roughly 430,000 distinct CDR3 sequences, 39% seen once. This chain joins TRBV15 and TRBJ2-7, with TRBD2 as a possible D gene (5 bases). Source material: blood. This receptor was obtained from a girl aged 2-10 years with multiple sclerosis. CDR3 amino acids: CATSRGGRGSHEQYF. The CDR3 bases are TGTGCCACCAGCAGAGGGGGAAGAGGGTCCCACGAGCAGTACTTC.